This T cell receptor beta chain was observed in a study of blood T cell repertoires in COVID-19. Overall study: Italy, Spain and the United States were the sources of the convalescent and acute COVID-19 samples.

Unmatched junction bases numbered 11, after V lost 3 bases and J lost 3 bases. The CDR3 runs to 16 residues. Germline CDR1 is GTSNPN and CDR2 is SVGIG (reference sequence). Sequencing used immunoSEQ multiplex PCR; TCRdb keeps in-frame clones, though not all of them. The table shows about 130,000 clones, with about 79% occurring only once. Source material: peripheral blood. The chain employs TRBV30 and TRBJ1-5, with TRBD1 identical over 7 bases. This sequence was found in a woman older than 75 with acute or convalescent COVID-19. In nucleotides, the CDR3 is TGTGCCTGGAGCCCCCGCGGCAGGGGGGTCAATCAGCCCCAGCATTTT. Protein: CAWSPRGRGVNQPQHF.